Presented here are 11 T cell receptor beta chains from one specimen sequenced in a study of CD8+ T cells in alopecia areata. Extracted RNA was reverse transcribed, and the resulting cDNA served as sequencing template. TCRdb keeps only in-frame clones here, not all; method: immunoSEQ multiplex PCR. The sample shows under 150,000 clones, 60% to 65% of them seen only once. Treatment here: oral pan-JAK inhibitor, 5-10 mg twice daily. The source material was CD4+ T cells sorted from blood, sampled at week 4, from a patient treated with tofacitinib. The receptors were sampled from a human donor with alopecia areata.

The V and J genes are TRBV28 and TRBJ1-5; D gene uncertain. Germline assignment: CDR1 MDHEN and CDR2 SYDVKM. The V and J ends lost 6 bases and 4 bases respectively, with 10 bases between them. The CDR3 totals 13 residues. The CDR3: CASRFLGNQPQHF. Written as DNA, the CDR3 is TGTGCCAGCAGATTCTTGGGGAATCAGCCCCAGCATTTT.

This clone was found a few times. The gene calls are TRBV7-3 and TRBJ2-3; 8 positions match TRBD1. CDR3 length equals 15 residues. Germline V lookup: CDR1 SGHTA, CDR2 FQGTGA. The J segment lost 7 bases and the V segment lost 0 bases, leaving 6 bases of the junction unmatched. The CDR3 protein is CASSLTGQGANTQYF. CDR3 coding DNA: TGTGCCAGCAGCTTAACCGGCCAGGGGGCAAATACGCAGTATTTT.

V gene TRBV30 combines with J gene TRBJ1-2; no reliable D call. The V end lost 0 bases, the J end lost 11 bases, and 13 bases lay between the germline ends. The CDR3 contains 12 residues. Germline V gene sequence: CDR1 GTSNPN, CDR2 SVGIG (reference sequence). CDR3 protein: CAWSVRNLGYTF. The CDR3 DNA is TGTGCCTGGAGTGTACGTAACCTAGGGTACACCTTC.

V usage is TRBV29-1 and J usage is TRBJ2-7; possible D gene TRBD1, 5 bases. Germline loops: CDR1 SQVTM, CDR2 ANQGSEA. V was pared by 2 bases and J by 4 bases, with 6 bases between. The length of the CDR3 is 11 residues. The CDR3 coding sequence is TGCAGCGTTGAAAAGGGGTACGAGCAGTACTTC. Encoded protein: CSVEKGYEQYF.

V and J are TRBV6-5 and TRBJ1-2; D ambiguous. This CDR3 spans 13 amino acids. Germline V gene lookup returns CDR1 MNHEY and CDR2 SVGAGI. V was cut by 5 bases and J by 5 bases, with 12 bases left in between. CDR3 in amino acids: CASSTRQNYGYTF. In DNA form, the CDR3 reads TGTGCCAGCAGTACCCGACAAAATTATGGCTACACCTTC.

The chain has TRBV29-1 and TRBJ2-3; 9 positions match TRBD2. Germline CDR1 reads SQVTM; CDR2 reads ANQGSEA. The CDR3 runs 13 residues. V gave up 5 bases and J gave up 3 bases; unmatched junction bases: 3. This chain's CDR3 is CSVRGRVTDTQYF. The CDR3 nucleotides are TGCAGCGTTCGCGGGAGGGTAACAGATACGCAGTATTTT.

The genes are TRBV9 and TRBJ2-1; D uncertain. Germline CDR1 reads SGDLS; CDR2 reads YYNGEE. CDR3 length: 16 amino acids. V was clipped by 1 base and J by 0 bases, with 11 bases between them. The CDR3 loop reads CASSVRVPSSYNEQFF. For the CDR3, the DNA is TGTGCCAGCAGCGTAAGGGTCCCGAGCTCCTACAATGAGCAGTTCTTC.

The chain is built from TRBV7-9 and TRBJ2-2; 10 bases are shared with TRBD2. From germline, CDR1 is SEHNR and CDR2 FQNEAQ (reference sequence). CDR3 length equals 15 residues. V lost 5 bases and J lost 4; bases outside the gene matches: 4. The CDR3 region has the DNA TGTGCCAGCAGCGGCAGCGGGGGGGCCACCGGGGAGCTGTTTTTT. This translates into CASSGSGGATGELFF.

This clone was detected once. The CDR3 sequence: CASSDHFGFTDTQYF. Written as DNA, the CDR3 is TGTGCCAGCAGTGACCACTTTGGGTTCACAGATACGCAGTATTTT. The chain has TRBV25-1 and TRBJ2-3; D is uncertain. CDR1 is MGHDK and CDR2 is SYGVNS in the germline V gene. The V end was cut by 3 bases, the J end by 2 bases, with 12 bases between. The length of the CDR3 is 15 residues.

The chain uses TRBV5-1 and TRBJ2-2, with 7 bases aligning to TRBD1. V lost 6 bases, J lost 0 bases, and 5 bases stayed unmatched. The CDR3 loop spans 15 amino acids. Per germline, CDR1 SGHRS and CDR2 YFSETQ. The CDR3 reads CASTAGTANTGELFF. DNA of the CDR3: TGCGCCAGCACCGCAGGGACAGCGAACACCGGGGAGCTGTTTTTT.

The V gene is TRBV6-5, the J gene TRBJ2-7, with 7 bases fitting TRBD1. Germline V gene sequence: CDR1 MNHEY, CDR2 SVGAGI. Trimming took 5 bases from V and 1 from J; bases not matched to a gene: 8. This CDR3 region has 15 residues. For the CDR3, the DNA is TGTGCCAGCAGTACCGGGACAGCCTTTTCCTACGAGCAGTACTTC. It yields the protein CASSTGTAFSYEQYF.